This is a list of T cell receptor beta chains from one sample in a study of T-cell reconstitution after alpha-beta-depleted transplantation in children. TCRdb reanalysed the PCR reads using MiXCR and keeps one entry per CDR3 protein. The sample lists around 410,000 distinct CDR3 sequences, roughly 11% seen once, with nearly 5.5% in the top ten. Here the sequenced sample was PBMCs from the stem cell graft donor, taken from the stem cell graft. These receptors originate from a human donor who donated a stem cell graft to a child with acute myeloid leukemia. Each CDR3 is given with its conserved first and last residue. A D gene is named only where the DNA matches it firmly. Rows give clone size only sometimes, using once, few, many, or a class for an expanded clone.

TRBV5-1	TRBJ2-7	few	TRBD1	TGCGCCAGCAGCGCAGCCGGGACAGGGGCTACCTACGAGCAGTACTTC	CASSAAGTGATYEQYF
TRBV15	TRBJ2-5	NA	NA	TGTGCCACCAGCAGAGATTTGCTACAGGAGACCCAGTACTTC	CATSRDLLQETQYF
TRBV6-1	TRBJ2-4	few	NA	TGTGCCAGCAGGCGGGACCAGGCCAAAAACATTCAGTACTTC	CASRRDQAKNIQYF
TRBV18	TRBJ2-7	few	TRBD2	TGTGCCAGCTCACCGGGACTAGCGGGAGGGCTGTCTTACGAGCAGTACTTC	CASSPGLAGGLSYEQYF
TRBV12-3/TRBV12-4	TRBJ2-1	few	TRBD2	TGTGCCAGCAGTTTCAGGGAGGGGAATGAGCAGTTCTTC	CASSFREGNEQFF
TRBV5-5	TRBJ2-3	many	NA	TGTGCCAGCAGCCTTACAGGGTTCACAGATACGCAGTATTTT	CASSLTGFTDTQYF
TRBV20-1	TRBJ2-5	many	TRBD2	TGCAGTGCTACCACTAGCGGGGGACTAACCCCCAGGTTTTCGGAGACCCAGTACTTC	CSATTSGGLTPRFSETQYF
TRBV5-1	TRBJ1-5	few	NA	TGCGCCAGCAGCCCGGACGGGGCTGGGGGCAATCAGCCCCAGCATTTT	CASSPDGAGGNQPQHF
TRBV12-3/TRBV12-4	TRBJ2-7	NA	TRBD1	TGTGCCAGCAGTTTATCAGGACAGGCGTACGAGCAGTACTTC	CASSLSGQAYEQYF
TRBV15	TRBJ1-2	few	NA	TGTGCCACCAGCAATGGGGGCAACTATGGCTACACCTTC	CATSNGGNYGYTF
TRBV7-6	TRBJ1-6	few	NA	TGTGCCAGCAGCTTACAGGGACCGTATTCACCCCTCCACTTT	CASSLQGPYSPLHF
TRBV20-1	TRBJ1-1	NA	TRBD1	TGCAGTGCTAACGGACAGGGCGACACTGAAGCTTTCTTT	CSANGQGDTEAFF
TRBV5-1	TRBJ2-1	many	NA	TGCGCCAGCAGCTTGGAATACCCGACAAGGGATGAGCAGTTCTTC	CASSLEYPTRDEQFF
TRBV5-1	TRBJ2-5	many	NA	TGCGCCAGCAGCCCCGGGCAGCTGGTGGTGACCCAGTACTTC	CASSPGQLVVTQYF
TRBV29-1	TRBJ1-2	few	TRBD1	TGCAGCGTTGACCAGGGGGCGGGAGGCTACACCTTC	CSVDQGAGGYTF
TRBV5-1	TRBJ2-1	few	TRBD1	TGCGCCAGCAGCTCCACGGGACAGGCTTCTTACAATGAGCAGTTCTTC	CASSSTGQASYNEQFF
TRBV5-1	TRBJ2-2	few	NA	TGCGCCAGCAGCTTGCCGGGGGCTTACACCGGGGAGCTGTTTTTT	CASSLPGAYTGELFF
TRBV27	TRBJ1-6	NA	NA	TGTGCCAGCAGCACTTATGGAGTGAGGGACAATTATAATTCACCCCTCCACTTT	CASSTYGVRDNYNSPLHF
TRBV6-1	TRBJ2-3	few	NA	TGTGCCAGCAGACCCCAGAGGGACGGACAGAATACGCAGTATTTT	CASRPQRDGQNTQYF
TRBV6-1	TRBJ1-4	few	TRBD1	TGTGCCAGCAGTGAAGCCGGGACAGGGAGGTTAAAACTGTTTTTT	CASSEAGTGRLKLFF
TRBV6-5	TRBJ2-2	many	NA	TGTGCCAGCACTTCGAACACCGGGGAGCTGTTTTTT	CASTSNTGELFF
TRBV30	TRBJ1-5	many	TRBD1	TGTGCCTGGGGACAGGGAAGCAACAATCAGCCCCAGCATTTT	CAWGQGSNNQPQHF
TRBV3-1	TRBJ2-2	NA	NA	TGTGCCAGCAGCCAAGACCGGACAGCCGGGGAGCTGTTTTTT	CASSQDRTAGELFF
TRBV5-5	TRBJ1-5	NA	NA	TGTGCCAGCAGCTTCGGCGGGGGCGGTAACAATCAGCCCCAGCATTTT	CASSFGGGGNNQPQHF